This T cell receptor (beta chain) was sequenced during a study of shared clonotypes between healthy human individuals. The study's findings and limits: Some clonotypes were shared by all four sorted-subset donors, while others were not shared. The non-shared ones had lower generation probabilities than the shared ones. Larger estimated richness was generally recorded for naive subsets relative to memory subsets. What limited the represented genetic and exposure-history diversity was the small number of donors.

Profiled with immunoSEQ multiplex PCR; TCRdb holds only in-frame clones, not every one. The sample has 600,000 to 750,000 clones, around 77% seen once. The CDR3 extends over 16 amino acids. CDR1 and CDR2 from the germline V gene are MDHEN and SYDVKM. V lost 5 bases, J lost 2 bases, and 9 bases stayed unmatched. On this clone: Its antigen remains unknown.

The sample taken for sequencing was memory CD4+ T cells sorted from blood. Subset of the sample: CD45RA-negative fraction. The gene calls are TRBV28 and TRBJ2-3, with TRBD1 matching over 8 bases. The receptor was derived from a woman between 25 and 40 years old in good health. This chain's CDR3 is CASSPGQGFFTDTQYF. DNA for the CDR3: TGTGCCAGCAGTCCCGGACAGGGTTTTTTCACAGATACGCAGTATTTT.